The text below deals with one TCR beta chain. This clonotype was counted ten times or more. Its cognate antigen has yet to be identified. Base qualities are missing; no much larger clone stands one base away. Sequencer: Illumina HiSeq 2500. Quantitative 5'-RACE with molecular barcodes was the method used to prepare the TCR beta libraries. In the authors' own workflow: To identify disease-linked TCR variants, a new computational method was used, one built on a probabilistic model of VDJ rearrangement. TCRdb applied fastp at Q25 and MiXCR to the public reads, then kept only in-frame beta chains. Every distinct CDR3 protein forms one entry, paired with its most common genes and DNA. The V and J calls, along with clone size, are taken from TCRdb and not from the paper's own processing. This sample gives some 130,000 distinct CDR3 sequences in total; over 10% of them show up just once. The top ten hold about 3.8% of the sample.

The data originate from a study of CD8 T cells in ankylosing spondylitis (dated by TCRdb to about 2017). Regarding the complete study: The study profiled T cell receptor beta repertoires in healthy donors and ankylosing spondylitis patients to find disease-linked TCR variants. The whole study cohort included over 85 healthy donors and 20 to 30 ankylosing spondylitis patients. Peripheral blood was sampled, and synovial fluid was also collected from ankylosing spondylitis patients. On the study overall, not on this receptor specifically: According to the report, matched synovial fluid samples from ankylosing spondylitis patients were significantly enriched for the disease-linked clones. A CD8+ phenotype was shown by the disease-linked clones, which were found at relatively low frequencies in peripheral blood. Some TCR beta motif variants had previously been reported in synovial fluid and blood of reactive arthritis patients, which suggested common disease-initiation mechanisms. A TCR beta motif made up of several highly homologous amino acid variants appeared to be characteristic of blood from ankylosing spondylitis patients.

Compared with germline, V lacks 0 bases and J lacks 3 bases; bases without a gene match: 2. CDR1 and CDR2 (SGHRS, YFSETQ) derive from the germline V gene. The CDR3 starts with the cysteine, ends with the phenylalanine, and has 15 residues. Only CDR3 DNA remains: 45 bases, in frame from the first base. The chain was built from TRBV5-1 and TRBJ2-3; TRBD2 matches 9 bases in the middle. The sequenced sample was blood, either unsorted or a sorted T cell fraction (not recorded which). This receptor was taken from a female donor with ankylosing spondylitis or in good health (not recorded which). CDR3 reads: CASSLALAGTDTQYF. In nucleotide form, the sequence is TGCGCCAGCAGCTTGGCCCTAGCGGGGACAGATACGCAGTATTTT.